This T cell receptor beta chain was obtained from a study of CD8 T cells in ankylosing spondylitis. This CDR3 has 24 amino acids. Germline lookup yields CDR1 SGHVT and CDR2 SQSDAQ. V was shortened by 0 bases and J by 0 bases, with 30 bases between the two germline ends. Notes on the study in general: A TCR beta motif made of about eight highly homologous variants seemed typical of ankylosing spondylitis blood. In reactive arthritis synovial fluid and blood, some motif variants had been reported before.

TCRdb processed the 5' RACE reads anew with MiXCR; each CDR3 protein has one entry. The sample lists 250,000 or so distinct CDR3 sequences, 15% to 20% occurring once. A remark on this clonotype: Its specificity is unknown.

What was sequenced was blood, either unsorted or a sorted T cell fraction (not recorded which). The chain has TRBV7-4 and TRBJ2-6, with a tentative D call TRBD2 (5 bases). The sequence was collected from a male donor with ankylosing spondylitis or in good health (not recorded which). CDR3 region: CASSLAIPRGFLAPIISGANVLTF. In nucleotides, the CDR3 is TGTGCCAGCAGCTTAGCCATCCCCCGGGGTTTCTTGGCTCCTATAATCTCTGGGGCCAACGTCCTGACTTTC.